This TCR beta chain is drawn from a study of blood T cells in healthy people across ages. Study-wide results and limits: Total diversity from one million sequenced T cells was likely underestimated. Unsorted PBMCs blocked a conclusive comparison of naive and antigen-experienced cells.

About this clonotype: Antigen specificity is unknown.

In germline, CDR1 is MNHEY, CDR2 SMNVEV (reference sequence). The length of the CDR3 is 17 residues. J gave up 1 base and V 4 bases, and 7 bases lay outside the gene matches. Then a second PCR, running about 6 to 11 cycles, was carried out with a sample-barcoded 5' primer and a J-beta primer mix. Tagging of each cDNA molecule was performed by a template-switch adaptor with 12 random nucleotides. MiXCR was run by TCRdb on the 5' RACE reads, yielding one entry per CDR3 protein. The sample contains about 1.5 million distinct CDR3 sequences, approximately 40% of which appear only once. Material: blood. This TCR derives from a woman aged 18-29 years in good health. The chain is built from TRBV27 and TRBJ2-7; TRBD2 aligns across 13 bases. The CDR3: CASSSELAGGPSYEQYF. CDR3 nucleotides: TGTGCCAGCAGTTCGGAACTAGCGGGAGGGCCTTCCTACGAGCAGTACTTC.